The 24 T cell receptor beta chains given below trace back to one sample, sequenced in a study of control samples from healthy donors and cancer patients. Produced via immunoSEQ multiplex PCR; TCRdb's table is partial and in-frame only. The repertoire holds about 98,000 clones, with 75% to 85% as singletons. Sequencing input: blood. These receptors were collected from a woman aged 25-40 years in good health.

This sequence joins TRBV2 and TRBJ1-6, with 8 bases fitting TRBD1. Unmatched junction bases numbered 3, after V lost 5 bases and J lost 6 bases. Germline values: CDR1 SNHLY, CDR2 FYNNEI. The CDR3 runs 14 residues. The CDR3 DNA sequence: TGTGCCAGCAGTCCGACAGGGGTTAATTCACCCCTCCACTTT. Its protein product is CASSPTGVNSPLHF.

Points on this clone: This CDR3 is also generated by other DNA sequences in the sample. The V and J genes are TRBV3-1 (or the pseudogene TRBV3-2) and TRBJ2-5; D gene uncertain. V lost 1 base, J lost 2 bases, and 5 bases lay in between. CDR3 size: 13 residues. From germline, CDR1 is LGHDT and CDR2 YNNKEL (reference sequence). In DNA, the CDR3 is TGTGCCAGCAGCCAAGGACTGCAAGAGACCCAGTACTTC. This sequence encodes CASSQGLQETQYF.

V gene TRBV6-5 combines with J gene TRBJ2-7; D is uncertain. The germline V and J ends were trimmed by 4 bases and 7 bases, with 14 bases remaining between them. The CDR3 length is 13 residues. The germline V gene has CDR1 MNHEY and CDR2 SVGAGI. The CDR3 region is CASSWPGSYEQYF. As DNA, the CDR3 is TGTGCCAGCAGTTGGCCCGGGTCTTATGAGCAGTACTTC.

The rearrangement joins TRBV3-1 (or the pseudogene TRBV3-2) to TRBJ2-2; no definite D call. CDR3 length: 14 residues. From germline, CDR1 is LGHDT and CDR2 YNNKEL (reference sequence). Trimming took off 3 bases at V and 5 bases at J, with 10 bases between the two ends. As DNA, the CDR3 is TGTGCCAGCAGCCAGTCGGTGGGGACCGGGGAGCTGTTTTTT. It codes for CASSQSVGTGELFF.

CDR3 residues: CASSSPRVPSAEQYF. DNA for the CDR3: TGTGCCAGCAGTTCTCCAAGAGTCCCTAGCGCCGAGCAGTACTTC. This rearrangement joins TRBV6-6 to TRBJ2-7; D may be TRBD2 (6 bases). Looked up from germline, CDR1 is MNHNY and CDR2 is SVGAGI (reference sequence). There are 15 residues in the CDR3. V was clipped by 4 bases and J by 6 bases, with 19 bases between them.

The rearrangement uses TRBV10-3 and TRBJ2-7, with D perhaps matching TRBD2 (7 bases). This CDR3 contains 13 residues. CDR1 is ENHRY, CDR2 SYGVKD, per germline. Trimming took 10 bases from V and 0 from J, leaving 13 bases between them. DNA for the CDR3: TGTGCCACCAGGGGAGGGGTCTCCTACGAGCAGTACTTC. Encoded protein: CATRGGVSYEQYF.

The chain has TRBV7-8 and TRBJ1-6; possibly TRBD1 for D (6 bases). The CDR3 has 14 residues. Germline V gives CDR1 SGHVS, CDR2 FQNEAQ. The V end was cut by 8 bases, the J end by 7 bases, with 15 bases between. The CDR3 sequence is CASGRQAGNSPLHF. The CDR3 region has the DNA TGTGCCAGCGGAAGACAGGCTGGGAATTCACCCCTCCACTTT.

The chain combines TRBV3-1 (or the pseudogene TRBV3-2) with TRBJ1-1; 9 bases agree with TRBD1. The ends lost 2 bases at V and 3 bases at J; junction bases unmatched: 7. In germline, CDR1 is LGHDT, CDR2 YNNKEL (reference sequence). The CDR3 is 16 amino acids. CDR3 protein: CASSQSTGQGHTEAFF. As DNA, the CDR3 is TGTGCCAGCAGCCAATCAACGGGACAGGGACACACTGAAGCTTTCTTT.

The V and J genes are TRBV5-1 and TRBJ2-2; D is unclear. Trimming pared 0 bases from V and 6 bases from J, leaving 6 bases between. Germline values: CDR1 SGHRS, CDR2 YFSETQ. The CDR3 runs to 13 residues. CDR3 bases: TGCGCCAGCAGCTTGGGAACGCCCGGGGAGCTGTTTTTT. It is translated as CASSLGTPGELFF.

This chain connects TRBV11-2 to TRBJ1-6, with D hard to call. The CDR3 length is 13 residues. Trimming cost V 2 bases and J 5 bases, with 4 bases left between them. Germline V gene lookup returns CDR1 SGHAT and CDR2 FQNNGV. This CDR3 is CASSLPNNSPLHF. CDR3 bases: TGTGCCAGCAGCTTACCGAATAATTCACCCCTCCACTTT.

V usage is TRBV7-2 and J usage is TRBJ2-2, with 7 bases fitting TRBD1. CDR1 SGHTA and CDR2 FQGNSA come from the germline V gene. V lost 5 bases to trimming and J lost 6 bases; unmatched junction nucleotides: 12. The CDR3 covers 16 residues. Here the CDR3 DNA reads TGTGCCAGCAGCACGGACAGGTGGGGTCCTGCCGGGGAGCTGTTTTTT. This encodes CASSTDRWGPAGELFF.

The chain joins TRBV15 to TRBJ2-1; 11 nucleotides match TRBD2. V lost 8 bases, J lost 2 bases, and 8 bases stayed unmatched. Germline V CDR1 and CDR2: LNHNV, YYDKDF (reference sequence). The CDR3 contains 16 residues. CDR3 in amino acids: CATRIGSGGAYNEQFF. DNA of the CDR3: TGTGCCACCCGGATCGGTAGCGGGGGGGCCTACAATGAGCAGTTCTTC.

This chain joins TRBV9 and TRBJ1-5; D remains ambiguous. Germline V gene sequence: CDR1 SGDLS, CDR2 YYNGEE. The CDR3 spans 14 residues. V was trimmed by 4 bases and J by 0 bases, leaving 8 bases between them. This chain's CDR3 is CASSPEFSNQPQHF. The CDR3 DNA reads TGTGCCAGCAGCCCCGAATTTAGCAATCAGCCCCAGCATTTT.

The V gene is TRBV6-1, the J gene TRBJ1-5, with D tentatively TRBD1 (5 bases). There are 18 residues in the CDR3. Trimming removed 2 bases at V and 0 bases at J, with 17 bases between. The germline CDR1 and CDR2 sequences are MNHNS and SASEGT. CDR3 sequence reads: CASSERQPGLLSNQPQHF. The CDR3 nucleotides are TGTGCCAGCAGTGAAAGGCAGCCGGGACTCCTTAGCAATCAGCCCCAGCATTTT.

J is TRBJ2-3 and V is TRBV5-1; no definite D call. The germline V and J ends were trimmed by 0 bases and 4 bases, with 12 bases remaining between them. CDR1 SGHRS and CDR2 YFSETQ come from the germline V gene. The CDR3 is 15 residues long. The CDR3: CASSLDSDKADTQYF. DNA for the CDR3: TGCGCCAGCAGCTTGGACAGCGACAAAGCAGATACGCAGTATTTT.

This sequence joins TRBV6-1 and TRBJ1-3; D gene ambiguous. Germline CDR1 is MNHNS and CDR2 is SASEGT. The CDR3 totals 17 residues. Trimming removed 0 bases from V and 0 bases from J, with 12 bases in between. The CDR3 DNA reads TGTGCCAGCAGTGAAGCAAGGGTGGCGCGCTCTGGAAACACCATATATTTT. Translating gives CASSEARVARSGNTIYF.

V usage is TRBV9 and J usage is TRBJ2-1; D is unresolved. Looked up from germline, CDR1 is SGDLS and CDR2 is YYNGEE. The CDR3 contains 16 residues. Trimming stripped 0 bases from V and 0 bases from J, with 10 bases between. CDR3 protein: CASSVEWSSSYNEQFF. CDR3 DNA: TGTGCCAGCAGCGTAGAATGGTCTAGCTCCTACAATGAGCAGTTCTTC.

The rearrangement joins TRBV30 to TRBJ2-5, with D possibly TRBD2 on 6 matching bases. V was trimmed by 2 bases and J by 4 bases, leaving 11 bases between them. CDR1 and CDR2 (germline): GTSNPN, SVGIG (reference sequence). The CDR3 sequence is 13 residues long. CDR3: CAWSSGVSETQYF. For the CDR3, the DNA is TGTGCCTGGAGTTCGGGGGTTTCAGAGACCCAGTACTTC. Full variable domain (missing parts from reference TRBV30 and TRBJ2-5): SQTIHQWPATLVQPVGSPLSLECTVEGTSNPNLYWYRQAAGRGLQLLFYSVGIGQISSEVPQNLSASRPQDRQFILSSKKLLLSDSGFYLCAWSSGVSETQYFGPGTRLLVL.

The chain is built from TRBV6-5 and TRBJ1-1; no firm D call. CDR1 is MNHEY, CDR2 SVGAGI, per germline. The ends were cut back, 8 bases at V and 2 bases at J, with 15 bases in the middle. The CDR3 extends over 14 amino acids. The CDR3 region is CASSGMGFNTEAFF. In DNA form, the CDR3 reads TGTGCCAGCTCGGGGATGGGCTTCAACACTGAAGCTTTCTTT.

The rearrangement uses TRBV5-4 and TRBJ2-1; 9 bases align to TRBD2. The length of the CDR3 is 16 residues. V lost 4 bases, J lost 7 bases, and 12 bases stayed unmatched. The germline gives CDR1 SGHNT, CDR2 YYREEE (reference sequence). The CDR3 spells CASSPPWNSGGNEQFF. CDR3 bases: TGTGCCAGCAGCCCTCCTTGGAATAGCGGGGGTAATGAGCAGTTCTTC.

The CDR3 sequence: CASRQSGGEFGNTIYF. In nucleotides, the CDR3 is TGTGCCAGCAGACAGTCGGGGGGAGAATTTGGAAACACCATATATTTT. This chain joins TRBV13 and TRBJ1-3; maybe TRBD1 (5 bases). The germline V gene encodes CDR1 PRHDT and CDR2 FYEKMQ (reference sequence). V was cut by 6 bases and J by 3 bases, with 18 bases left in between. The CDR3 length is 16 residues. The full variable domain, its missing parts supplied by reference TRBV13 and TRBJ1-3, is AAGVIQSPRHLIKEKRETATLKCYPIPRHDTVYWYQQGPGQDPQFLISFYEKMQSDKGSIPDRFSAQQFSDYHSELNMSSLELGDSALYFCASRQSGGEFGNTIYFGEGSWLTVV.

The rearrangement links TRBV19 to TRBJ1-2; no reliable D call. Trimming pared 10 bases from V and 8 bases from J, leaving 17 bases between. Germline-derived CDR1 and CDR2 are LNHDA and SQIVND (reference sequence). The CDR3 is made up of 12 amino acids. The CDR3 spells CATHTLAEGYTF. In DNA form, the CDR3 reads TGTGCCACCCATACATTGGCGGAGGGCTACACCTTC. Filled out from reference TRBV19 and TRBJ1-2, the complete variable domain reads DGGITQSPKYLFRKEGQNVTLSCEQNLNHDAMYWYRQDPGQGLRLIYYSQIVNDFQKGDIAEGYSVSREKKESFPLTVTSAQKNPTAFYLCATHTLAEGYTFGSGTRLTVV.

This clone showed up just once. The genes are TRBV7-8 and TRBJ1-4; D perhaps matches TRBD1 (5 bases). The V gene lost 1 base and the J gene lost 8 bases, with 17 bases spanning the gap. The CDR3 runs to 16 residues. The V gene's germline CDR1 is SGHVS and CDR2 FQNEAQ. DNA for the CDR3: TGTGCCAGCAGCTTAGAGTTGCAGGGACGAATAGAAAAACTGTTTTTT. It is translated as CASSLELQGRIEKLFF.

The chain links TRBV7-2 to TRBJ2-1, with TRBD1 identical over 9 bases. From germline, CDR1 is SGHTA and CDR2 FQGNSA. V lost 4 bases, J lost 9 bases, and 10 bases stayed unmatched. The CDR3 spans 15 residues. The CDR3: CASSSRGPGQGEQFF. CDR3 nucleotides: TGTGCCAGCAGCTCTCGGGGGCCGGGACAGGGTGAGCAGTTCTTC.